The next 8 T cell receptor beta chains were all read from a single sample in a study of shared clonotypes between healthy human individuals. Clones were read by immunoSEQ multiplex PCR, and TCRdb kept only the in-frame ones, dropping some. The sample contains approximately 640,000 clones, 90% of which appear only once. The sample comprised memory CD8+ T cells from PBMCs. As to subset: CD45RO+ cells pooled with CCR7-negative TemRA cells. These TCRs come from a man aged 18 to 29 in good health. Some clones in this sample may be carry-over from other donors' samples.

This chain links TRBV7-2 with TRBJ2-3; 7 bases align to TRBD2. Germline lookup yields CDR1 SGHTA and CDR2 FQGNSA. This CDR3 contains 17 residues. V was clipped by 10 bases and J by 2 bases; unmatched bases: 18. For the CDR3, the DNA is TGTGCCATACAAGGGAGGGGAGGGAGCGGCCTCACAGATACGCAGTATTTT. It encodes CAIQGRGGSGLTDTQYF.

The chain uses TRBV29-1 and TRBJ2-7; unclear D gene. Germline assignment: CDR1 SQVTM and CDR2 ANQGSEA. Trimming took off 4 bases at V and 2 bases at J, with 9 bases between the two ends. The CDR3 runs to 12 residues. CDR3 DNA: TGCAGCGTTGTGGCCGAAGCCTACGAGCAGTACTTC. This encodes CSVVAEAYEQYF.

The chain carries TRBV19 and TRBJ1-5; perhaps TRBD1 as D (5 bases). The germline V gene encodes CDR1 LNHDA and CDR2 SQIVND (reference sequence). V lost 6 bases and J lost 2, with 23 bases in between. The CDR3 covers 18 residues. The CDR3 coding sequence is TGTGCCAGTAGAAAGGGCGTGGGGCCCCCTTCGGGCAATCAGCCCCAGCATTTT. Residues: CASRKGVGPPSGNQPQHF.

The chain combines TRBV5-1 with TRBJ1-2, with D unresolved. The CDR3 has 15 residues. V was shortened by 0 bases and J by 2 bases, with 11 bases between the two germline ends. Germline CDR1 is SGHRS and CDR2 is YFSETQ. Here the CDR3 reads CASSLGRPTNYGYTF. CDR3 bases: TGCGCCAGCAGCTTGGGTCGGCCCACCAACTATGGCTACACCTTC.

This clone was picked up one time. V and J are TRBV27 and TRBJ2-7; D ambiguous. The germline V gene has CDR1 MNHEY and CDR2 SMNVEV (reference sequence). This CDR3 is 14 amino acids long. The V end lost 3 bases, the J end lost 1 base, and 10 bases lay between the germline ends. This CDR3 reads CASSFYGSSYEQYF. The CDR3 DNA reads TGTGCCAGCAGTTTCTACGGAAGTTCCTACGAGCAGTACTTC.

J is TRBJ2-7 and V is TRBV29-1; D is uncertain. The CDR3 runs 14 residues. The germline V and J ends were trimmed by 4 bases and 2 bases, with 15 bases remaining between them. Germline V gene sequence: CDR1 SQVTM, CDR2 ANQGSEA. This chain's CDR3 is CSVVSSRSPYEQYF. DNA for the CDR3: TGCAGCGTTGTTTCTAGTCGGTCGCCCTACGAGCAGTACTTC.

J is TRBJ2-3 and V is TRBV27; 9 nucleotides line up with TRBD1. Unmatched junction bases numbered 5, after V lost 6 bases and J lost 4 bases. The CDR3 is 14 residues long. Per the germline V gene, CDR1 is MNHEY and CDR2 is SMNVEV (reference sequence). CDR3 in DNA: TGTGCCAGCAGCAGGGGACAGGGCCCAGATACGCAGTATTTT. This codes for CASSRGQGPDTQYF.

This sequence joins TRBV2 and TRBJ2-7; 9 bases map to TRBD1. The V and J ends lost 8 bases and 1 base, in that order; junction bases with no gene match: 6. The length of the CDR3 is 14 residues. Germline CDR1 reads SNHLY; CDR2 reads FYNNEI. CDR3 region: CASHGTGISYEQYF. The CDR3 DNA follows: TGTGCCAGCCACGGGACAGGGATATCCTACGAGCAGTACTTC.